The 21 T cell receptor beta chains below were found in one sample sequenced in a study of CD8+CD57+ T cells in acquired aplastic anemia (dated by TCRdb to the late 2010s). The patients picked for sequencing were ones in whom flow cytometry had shown an expansion of CD8+CD57+ cells. Instrument on record: Illumina HiSeq 2000. TCR beta VDJ combination and CDR3 sequence profiling used genomic DNA as the template. Starting from the raw public reads, TCRdb applied fastp trimming at Q25, assembled clones with MiXCR and retained in-frame beta chains. Records with the same CDR3 protein are collapsed into one entry carrying the most frequent genes and DNA. For this sample the table gives 150,000 to 200,000 distinct CDR3 sequences, of which 47% were detected only once. The ten largest clones represent about 1.2% of the sample. Sequencing input: sorted CD4+, CD8+, or CD8+CD57+ T cells (not recorded which) from PBMCs. The receptors originated from a human donor with aplastic anemia.

The rearrangement uses TRBV3-1 and TRBJ1-5, with TRBD1 as a possible D gene (5 bases). The length of the CDR3 is 12 residues. V lost 5 bases and J lost 6, with 8 bases in between. In germline, CDR1 is LGHDT, CDR2 YNNKEL (reference sequence). The CDR3 bases are TGTGCCAGCAGCGGGGGGGGTCAGCCCCAGCATTTT. This translates into CASSGGGQPQHF.

In its sample, this clonotype was seen many times. The chain combines TRBV14 with TRBJ2-1, with 7 nucleotides matching TRBD1. This CDR3 comprises 14 residues. V shed 6 bases and J 8 bases; nucleotides not matched to a gene: 10. Germline lookup yields CDR1 SGHDN and CDR2 FVKESK. CDR3 nucleotides: TGTGCCAGCAGGCAAACAGGGGCTAGCCATGAGCAGTTCTTC. This encodes CASRQTGASHEQFF.

The rearrangement links TRBV7-2 to TRBJ2-7; 13 bases match TRBD2. The V gene's germline CDR1 is SGHTA and CDR2 FQGNSA. The CDR3 covers 14 residues. Germline trimming cut 5 bases from V and 7 bases from J; bases unmatched to any gene: 5. DNA of the CDR3: TGTGCCAGCAGCCTAAGGGGACTAGCGGGGGAGCAGTACTTC. It encodes CASSLRGLAGEQYF.

This clonotype was picked up many times. This chain connects TRBV6-1 to TRBJ2-3; 8 nucleotides agree with TRBD1. The CDR3 spans 13 residues. V shed 8 bases and J 2 bases; nucleotides not matched to a gene: 3. Per the germline V gene, CDR1 is MNHNS and CDR2 is SASEGT. CDR3 sequence reads: CASHRGYTDTQYF. In nucleotides, the CDR3 is TGTGCCAGCCACAGGGGGTACACAGATACGCAGTATTTT.

The sample holds many counts of this clonotype. The rearrangement uses TRBV6-1 and TRBJ2-7; a possible D gene is TRBD1 (6 bases). Germline CDR1 and CDR2: MNHNS and SASEGT. The CDR3 length is 15 residues. V dropped 6 bases and J dropped 0 bases, with 15 bases sitting between them. The CDR3 DNA follows: TGTGCCAGCAGGGTCACGACAGGTAGCTCCTACGAGCAGTACTTC. It is translated as CASRVTTGSSYEQYF.

This clonotype was observed many times. The genes are TRBV7-9 and TRBJ2-1, with 10 bases identical to TRBD2. The CDR3 consists of 17 residues. CDR1 and CDR2 (germline): SEHNR, FQNEAQ (reference sequence). V shed 1 base, J shed 5 bases, and the junction held 8 bases outside the gene matches. CDR3: CASSLGPAGGPDNEQFF. CDR3 nucleotides: TGTGCCAGCAGCTTAGGCCCAGCGGGGGGGCCCGACAATGAGCAGTTCTTC.

CDR3 sequence reads: CASSLTGDSPLHF. DNA for the CDR3: TGTGCCAGCAGCCTGACAGGGGATTCACCCCTCCACTTT. This rearrangement joins TRBV25-1 to TRBJ1-6; 8 bases match TRBD1. The J segment lost 8 bases and the V segment lost 6 bases, leaving 3 bases of the junction unmatched. The CDR3 is made up of 13 amino acids. Germline assignment: CDR1 MGHDK and CDR2 SYGVNS.

A note on this clonotype: Relative to the germline gene, one junction end is altered; a read error may explain this. This chain uses TRBV25-1 with TRBJ2-3; TRBD2 matches 7 bases. The CDR3 has 17 residues. The germline V gene encodes CDR1 MGHDK and CDR2 SYGVNS. Here the CDR3 reads CACSAPGRGVSTDTQYF. As DNA, the CDR3 is TGTGCCTGCAGTGCCCCAGGTCGGGGGGTAAGCACAGATACGCAGTATTTT.

The rearrangement joins TRBV5-3 to TRBJ1-2; D might be TRBD1 (6 bases). TRBV5-3 is an open reading frame, and its role is uncertain. With 8 bases removed from V and 7 bases from J, the gap between germline ends came to 15 bases. The CDR3 length is 12 residues. The CDR3 is CASRVGAGGYTF. CDR3 DNA sequence: TGTGCCAGCAGGGTGGGGGCTGGTGGCTACACCTTC.

This clonotype has just a few counts. The chain carries TRBV5-6 and TRBJ2-7; 11 nucleotides align to TRBD2. Germline CDR1 is SGHDT and CDR2 is YYEEEE. Trimming took 1 base from V and 11 from J; bases not matched to a gene: 2. This CDR3 is built from 12 residues. The CDR3 region is CASSLTTSGKYF. The CDR3 DNA reads as TGTGCCAGCAGCTTGACGACTAGCGGGAAGTACTTC.

The chain recombines TRBV20-1 with TRBJ1-2; D is unclear. The germline gives CDR1 DFQATT, CDR2 SNEGSKA (reference sequence). The CDR3 sequence is 12 residues long. V lost 4 bases and J 4 bases, leaving 10 bases between the germline ends. The chain's CDR3 is CSAMLGTYGYTF. CDR3 coding DNA: TGCAGTGCTATGTTGGGCACCTATGGCTACACCTTC.

This clonotype was picked up many times. This chain joins TRBV7-8 and TRBJ2-7; TRBD1 aligns across 7 bases. In germline, CDR1 is SGHVS, CDR2 FQNEAQ. CDR3 size: 14 residues. With V trimmed by 5 bases and J by 4 bases, 8 bases remained unmatched. CDR3 region: CASSLRDSVYEQYF. CDR3 in DNA: TGTGCCAGCAGCCTTCGGGACAGCGTTTACGAGCAGTACTTC. Combining the CDR3 with reference TRBV7-8 and TRBJ2-7 gives the whole variable domain GAGVSQSPRYKVAKRGQDVALRCDPISGHVSLFWYQQALGQGPEFLTYFQNEAQLDKSGLPSDRFFAERPEGSVSTLKIQRTQQEDSAVYLCASSLRDSVYEQYFGPGTRLTVT.

This clonotype was counted ten times or more. The chain joins TRBV5-1 to TRBJ2-3, with D tentatively TRBD1 (5 bases). The CDR3 covers 15 residues. V lost 0 bases and J lost 0, with 8 bases in between. Germline V gene sequence: CDR1 SGHRS, CDR2 YFSETQ. The chain's CDR3 is CASSLAGLSTDTQYF. The CDR3 coding sequence is TGCGCCAGCAGCTTGGCAGGGTTGAGCACAGATACGCAGTATTTT.

At least ten counts were recorded for this clonotype. The genes are TRBV7-9 and TRBJ2-1; no definite D call. Trimming cost V 6 bases and J 5 bases, with 8 bases left between them. Germline lookup yields CDR1 SEHNR and CDR2 FQNEAQ (reference sequence). This CDR3 spans 12 amino acids. The CDR3 protein is CASRTDHNEQFF. For the CDR3, the DNA is TGTGCCAGCAGGACGGACCACAATGAGCAGTTCTTC.

This clonotype was counted at least ten times. The V gene is TRBV12-3 or TRBV12-4, the J gene TRBJ2-1; 8 nucleotides agree with TRBD1. The CDR3 has 14 amino acids. V dropped 2 bases and J dropped 7; count of bases not matched to a gene: 4. The CDR3 protein is CASSLYQGANEQFF. The CDR3 DNA sequence: TGTGCCAGCAGTTTATACCAGGGGGCGAATGAGCAGTTCTTC.

The V and J genes are TRBV7-2 and TRBJ2-7; 9 bases are a match to TRBD1. This CDR3 contains 15 residues. With 5 bases clipped from V and 2 bases from J, the junction kept 7 bases outside the gene matches. Germline V lookup: CDR1 SGHTA, CDR2 FQGNSA. In nucleotides, the CDR3 is TGTGCCAGCAGCGAAGACCGGGACAGGGCCTACGAGCAGTACTTC. It yields the protein CASSEDRDRAYEQYF.

This clonotype was seen ten or more times. J is TRBJ1-2 and V is TRBV2; no definite D call. The CDR3 is 13 residues long. Trimming removed 3 bases at V and 5 bases at J, with 10 bases between. CDR1 is SNHLY and CDR2 is FYNNEI in the germline V gene. The chain's CDR3 is CASSDAQHYGYTF. CDR3 nucleotides: TGTGCCAGCAGTGACGCGCAACATTATGGCTACACCTTC.

The chain links TRBV2 to TRBJ2-7, with D uncertain. The V and J ends lost 8 bases and 7 bases respectively, with 18 bases between them. Germline assignment: CDR1 SNHLY and CDR2 FYNNEI. The CDR3 sequence is 13 residues long. CDR3 nucleotide sequence: TGTGCCAGCGAGGATAGTACCTCGTCTGAGCAGTACTTC. As protein: CASEDSTSSEQYF.

The chain joins TRBV5-6 to TRBJ2-7; D assignment may be TRBD1 or TRBD2 (6 bases each). The length of the CDR3 is 15 residues. The ends were cut back, 4 bases at V and 1 base at J, with 15 bases in the middle. Germline assignment: CDR1 SGHDT and CDR2 YYEEEE. CDR3 residues: CASSPEGGSSYEQYF. CDR3 nucleotides: TGTGCCAGCAGCCCCGAGGGGGGAAGTTCCTACGAGCAGTACTTC. Complete variable domain (other parts from reference TRBV5-6 and TRBJ2-7): DAGVTQSPTHLIKTRGQQVTLRCSPKSGHDTVSWYQQALGQGPQFIFQYYEEEERQRGNFPDRFSGHQFPNYSSELNVNALLLGDSALYLCASSPEGGSSYEQYFGPGTRLTVT.

The table lists this clonotype with many counts. The rearrangement uses TRBV20-1 and TRBJ2-4; D may be TRBD2 (6 bases). V lost 0 bases and J lost 1, with 7 bases in between. The length of the CDR3 is 14 residues. Germline V gives CDR1 DFQATT, CDR2 SNEGSKA (reference sequence). The CDR3 loop reads CSARDRGAKNIQYF. The CDR3 DNA is TGCAGTGCTAGAGATCGGGGGGCCAAAAACATTCAGTACTTC.

This clonotype was observed at least ten times. The V and J genes are TRBV3-1 and TRBJ1-1; D gene uncertain. Per germline, CDR1 LGHDT and CDR2 YNNKEL (reference sequence). The germline V and J ends were trimmed by 2 bases and 1 base, with 8 bases remaining between them. The CDR3 has 14 residues. For the CDR3, the DNA is TGTGCCAGCAGCCAACGGGCTGCGAACACTGAAGCTTTCTTT. It encodes CASSQRAANTEAFF.